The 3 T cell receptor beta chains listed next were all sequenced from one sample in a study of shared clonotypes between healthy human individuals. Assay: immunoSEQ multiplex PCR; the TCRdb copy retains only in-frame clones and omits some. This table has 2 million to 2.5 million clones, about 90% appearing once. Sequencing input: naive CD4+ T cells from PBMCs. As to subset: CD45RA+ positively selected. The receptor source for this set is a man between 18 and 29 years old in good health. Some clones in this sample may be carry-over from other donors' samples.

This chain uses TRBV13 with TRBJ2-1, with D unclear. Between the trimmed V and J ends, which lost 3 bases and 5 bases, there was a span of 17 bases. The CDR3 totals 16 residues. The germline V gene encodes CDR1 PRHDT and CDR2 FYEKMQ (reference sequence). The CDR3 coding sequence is TGTGCCAGCAGCTTTGGGGTTGTTTCAGAAAACAATGAGCAGTTCTTC. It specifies CASSFGVVSENNEQFF.

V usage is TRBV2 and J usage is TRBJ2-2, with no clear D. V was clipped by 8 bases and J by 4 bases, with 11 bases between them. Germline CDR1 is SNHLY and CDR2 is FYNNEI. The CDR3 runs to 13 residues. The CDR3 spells CASSSRITGELFF. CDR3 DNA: TGTGCCAGCTCCTCCCGTATCACCGGGGAGCTGTTTTTT.

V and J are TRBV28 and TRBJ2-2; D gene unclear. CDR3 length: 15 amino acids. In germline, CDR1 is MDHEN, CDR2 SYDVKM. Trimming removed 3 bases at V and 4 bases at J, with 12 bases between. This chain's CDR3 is CASSLTENPTGELFF. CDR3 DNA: TGTGCCAGCAGTTTGACCGAGAATCCCACCGGGGAGCTGTTTTTT.